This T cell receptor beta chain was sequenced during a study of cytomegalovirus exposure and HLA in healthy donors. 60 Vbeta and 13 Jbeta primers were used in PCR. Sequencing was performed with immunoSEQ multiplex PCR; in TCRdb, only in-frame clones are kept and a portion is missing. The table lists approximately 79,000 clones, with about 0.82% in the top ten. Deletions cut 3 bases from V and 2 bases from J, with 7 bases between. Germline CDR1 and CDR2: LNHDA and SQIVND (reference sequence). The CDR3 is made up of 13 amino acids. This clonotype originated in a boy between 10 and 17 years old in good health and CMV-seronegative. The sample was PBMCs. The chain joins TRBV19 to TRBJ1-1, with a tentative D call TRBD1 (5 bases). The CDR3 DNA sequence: TGTGCCAGTAGTATTCAGGGTAACACTGAAGCTTTCTTT. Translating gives CASSIQGNTEAFF.